This T cell receptor beta chain was captured by sequencing in a study of human T cells and chemical hapten exposure. Regarding time point: patch test 2, 6 weeks after DPC sensitization. Treatment defined: therapeutic diphenylcyclopropenone sensitization with weekly scalp DPC. The CDR3 consists of 15 residues. Trimming pared 0 bases from V and 4 bases from J, leaving 13 bases between. Per the germline V gene, CDR1 is LGHNA and CDR2 is YSLEER. TCRdb passed the RACE reads through MiXCR, listing each CDR3 protein once. The sample includes about 55,000 distinct CDR3 sequences, 9.5% to 10% of them seen just once.

This specimen consisted of whole blood, obtained in connection with sensitization to the hapten diphenylcyclopropenone (DPC). This chain connects TRBV4-3 to TRBJ2-7; tentative D call: TRBD2 (5 bases). This TCR was sampled from a woman between 45 and 65 years old with alopecia areata. Some clones in this sample may be carry-over from other donors' samples. Here the CDR3 DNA reads TGCGCCAGCAGCCAAGAGAAGGAAGCGGCATACGAGCAGTACTTC. Translated, it gives CASSQEKEAAYEQYF.